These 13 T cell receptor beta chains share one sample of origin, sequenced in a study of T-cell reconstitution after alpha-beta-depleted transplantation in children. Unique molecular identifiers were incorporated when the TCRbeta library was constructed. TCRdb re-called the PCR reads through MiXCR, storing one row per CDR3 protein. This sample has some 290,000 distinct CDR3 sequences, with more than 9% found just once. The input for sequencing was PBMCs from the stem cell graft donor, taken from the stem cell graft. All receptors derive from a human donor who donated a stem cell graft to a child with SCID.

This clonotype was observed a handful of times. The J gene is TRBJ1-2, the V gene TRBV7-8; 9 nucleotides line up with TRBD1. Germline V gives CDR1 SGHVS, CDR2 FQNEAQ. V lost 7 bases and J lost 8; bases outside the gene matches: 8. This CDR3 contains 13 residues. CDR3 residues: CASNSDRGDGYTF. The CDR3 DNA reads TGTGCCAGCAATTCGGACAGGGGTGACGGCTACACCTTC.

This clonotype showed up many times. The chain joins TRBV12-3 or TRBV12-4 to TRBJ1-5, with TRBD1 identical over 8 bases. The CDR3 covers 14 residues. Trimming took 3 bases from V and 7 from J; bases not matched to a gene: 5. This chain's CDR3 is CASSFSGGGQPQHF. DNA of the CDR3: TGTGCCAGCAGTTTTTCAGGGGGCGGGCAGCCCCAGCATTTT.

The CDR3 DNA follows: TGCGCCAGCAGTCCCTCGCAGTATAACGACGAGCAGTACTTC. Protein product: CASSPSQYNDEQYF. The chain recombines TRBV10-1 with TRBJ2-7; D remains ambiguous. Germline-derived CDR1 and CDR2 are WNHNN and SYGVQD (reference sequence). This CDR3 is 14 amino acids long. V gave up 5 bases and J gave up 5 bases, with 16 bases separating them.

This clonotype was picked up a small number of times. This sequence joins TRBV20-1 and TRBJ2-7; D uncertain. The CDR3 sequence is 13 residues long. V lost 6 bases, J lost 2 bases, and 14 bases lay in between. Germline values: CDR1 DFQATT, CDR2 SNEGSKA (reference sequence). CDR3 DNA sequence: TGCAGTGCCTCGGGCCCCGGGCCCTACGAGCAGTACTTC. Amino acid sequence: CSASGPGPYEQYF.

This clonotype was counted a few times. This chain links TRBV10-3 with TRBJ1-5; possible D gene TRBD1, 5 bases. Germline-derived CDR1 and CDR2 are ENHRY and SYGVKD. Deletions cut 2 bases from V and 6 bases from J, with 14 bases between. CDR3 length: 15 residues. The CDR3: CAISERSGGTQPQHF. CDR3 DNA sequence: TGTGCCATCAGTGAGAGGTCGGGGGGAACTCAGCCCCAGCATTTT.

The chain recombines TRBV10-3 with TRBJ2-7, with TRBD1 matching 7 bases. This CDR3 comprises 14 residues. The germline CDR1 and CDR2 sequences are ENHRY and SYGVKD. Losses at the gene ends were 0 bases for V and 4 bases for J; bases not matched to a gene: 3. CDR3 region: CAISESGTEYEQYF. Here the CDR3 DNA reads TGTGCCATCAGTGAGTCCGGGACAGAATACGAGCAGTACTTC.

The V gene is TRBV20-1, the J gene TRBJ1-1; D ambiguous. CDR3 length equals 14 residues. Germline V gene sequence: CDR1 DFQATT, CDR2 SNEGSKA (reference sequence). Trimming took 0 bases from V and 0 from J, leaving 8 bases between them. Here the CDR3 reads CSARDRYVNTEAFF. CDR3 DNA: TGCAGTGCTAGAGATCGGTACGTGAACACTGAAGCTTTCTTT.

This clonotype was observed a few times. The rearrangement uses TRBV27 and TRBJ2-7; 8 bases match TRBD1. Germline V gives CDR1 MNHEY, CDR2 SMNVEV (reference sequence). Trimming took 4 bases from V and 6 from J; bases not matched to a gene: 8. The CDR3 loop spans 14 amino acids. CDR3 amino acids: CASSSKSTGVEQYF. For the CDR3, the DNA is TGTGCCAGCAGTTCGAAGTCGACAGGGGTCGAGCAGTACTTC.

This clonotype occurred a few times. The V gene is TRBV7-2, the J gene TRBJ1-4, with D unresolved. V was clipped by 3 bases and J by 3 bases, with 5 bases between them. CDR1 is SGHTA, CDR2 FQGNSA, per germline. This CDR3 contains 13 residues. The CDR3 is CASSFSANEKLFF. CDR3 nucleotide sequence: TGTGCCAGCAGCTTCTCGGCTAATGAAAAACTGTTTTTT.

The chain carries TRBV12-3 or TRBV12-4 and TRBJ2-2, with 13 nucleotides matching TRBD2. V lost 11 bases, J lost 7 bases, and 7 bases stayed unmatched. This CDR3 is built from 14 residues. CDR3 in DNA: TGTGCCGGATCACTAGCGGGGGGGCTCGGGGAGCTGTTTTTT. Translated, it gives CAGSLAGGLGELFF.

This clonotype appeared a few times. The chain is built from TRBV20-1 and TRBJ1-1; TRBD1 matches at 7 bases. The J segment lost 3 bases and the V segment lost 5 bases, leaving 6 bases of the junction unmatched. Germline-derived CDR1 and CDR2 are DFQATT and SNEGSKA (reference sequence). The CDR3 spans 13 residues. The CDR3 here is CSAGSGGYTEAFF. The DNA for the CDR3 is TGCAGTGCTGGATCAGGGGGGTACACTGAAGCTTTCTTT.

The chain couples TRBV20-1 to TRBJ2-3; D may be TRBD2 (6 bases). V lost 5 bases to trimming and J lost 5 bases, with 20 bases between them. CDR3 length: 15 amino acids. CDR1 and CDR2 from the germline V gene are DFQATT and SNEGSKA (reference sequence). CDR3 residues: CSALIGGTTEDTQYF. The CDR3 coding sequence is TGCAGTGCTCTGATCGGGGGAACTACTGAAGATACGCAGTATTTT.

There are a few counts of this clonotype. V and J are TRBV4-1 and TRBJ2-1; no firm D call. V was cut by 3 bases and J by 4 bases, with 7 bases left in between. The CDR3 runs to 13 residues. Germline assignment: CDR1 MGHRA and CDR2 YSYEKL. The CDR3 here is CASSHPGYNEQFF. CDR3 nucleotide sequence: TGCGCCAGCAGCCACCCCGGGTACAATGAGCAGTTCTTC.